Shown below are 21 T cell receptor beta chains from a single sample sequenced in a study of cytomegalovirus exposure and HLA in healthy donors. PCR involved 60 Vbeta and 13 Jbeta primers. The data were produced by immunoSEQ multiplex PCR, yet TCRdb's version contains in-frame clones alone and is incomplete. The sample shows some 200,000 clones, 80% to 90% of them seen only once. Sequenced: PBMCs. Receptors were obtained from a woman between 18 and 29 years old in good health and CMV-seronegative.

V and J are TRBV10-1 and TRBJ1-5; maybe TRBD1 (5 bases). Trimming cost V 6 bases and J 7 bases, with 19 bases left between them. The CDR3 is made up of 15 amino acids. Germline V gives CDR1 WNHNN, CDR2 SYGVQD (reference sequence). This CDR3 is CASSLQAPTPQPQHF. The DNA for the CDR3 is TGCGCCAGCAGCCTACAGGCCCCAACGCCCCAGCCCCAGCATTTT.

The chain uses TRBV7-2 and TRBJ2-1; possibly TRBD2 for D (6 bases). CDR3 size: 19 residues. The germline gives CDR1 SGHTA, CDR2 FQGNSA. V lost 3 bases, J lost 4 bases, and 25 bases lay in between. The CDR3 sequence: CASSFLIRWRDGAYNEQFF. The CDR3 DNA sequence: TGTGCCAGCAGCTTTTTGATTCGTTGGAGGGATGGGGCTTACAATGAGCAGTTCTTC.

CDR3 in amino acids: CASSQGQGGSLFF. The CDR3 DNA is TGTGCCAGCAGCCAAGGACAGGGCGGGTCACTGTTTTTT. The chain recombines TRBV4-2 with TRBJ1-4, with 7 nucleotides matching TRBD1. Germline V gives CDR1 LGHNA, CDR2 YNFKEQ. The CDR3 totals 13 residues. The junction had 6 bases not matched to a gene; V was cut back by 1 base and J by 13 bases.

The chain recombines TRBV9 with TRBJ1-6; the D gene is possibly TRBD1 (5 bases). The CDR3 has 17 residues. Germline V gene lookup returns CDR1 SGDLS and CDR2 YYNGEE. Trimming shortened V by 3 bases and J by 0 bases, and 13 bases separated the two germline ends. CDR3 protein: CASSARQFISYNSPLHF. CDR3 coding DNA: TGTGCCAGCAGCGCACGACAGTTTATCTCCTATAATTCACCCCTCCACTTT.

The chain has TRBV7-9 and TRBJ2-5, with a weak D call TRBD1 (6 bases). The V gene's germline CDR1 is SEHNR and CDR2 FQNEAQ (reference sequence). V gave up 6 bases and J gave up 4 bases, with 15 bases separating them. This CDR3 is built from 14 residues. As DNA, the CDR3 is TGTGCCAGCAGGGCGACAGGTAACGGAGAGACCCAGTACTTC. Protein product: CASRATGNGETQYF.

The rearrangement joins TRBV5-1 to TRBJ2-5, with D possibly being TRBD1 (6 bases). The CDR3 is 14 residues long. CDR1 and CDR2 from the germline V gene are SGHRS and YFSETQ. V lost 0 bases to trimming and J lost 2 bases, with 8 bases between them. The CDR3 loop reads CASSLVTGQETQYF. DNA for the CDR3: TGCGCCAGCAGCTTGGTAACAGGGCAAGAGACCCAGTACTTC.

V and J are TRBV5-5 and TRBJ2-5, with 7 bases fitting TRBD2. Germline CDR1 and CDR2: SGHKS and YYEKEE (reference sequence). This CDR3 spans 16 amino acids. J lost 5 bases, V lost 1 base, and 11 bases had no gene match. The CDR3 nucleotides are TGTGCCAGCAGCTTGCTCGGGCGGGGGAAGGAGGAGACCCAGTACTTC. Translation gives CASSLLGRGKEETQYF.

The rearrangement uses TRBV7-2 and TRBJ2-4, with D possibly TRBD2 on 7 matching bases. Trimming cost V 6 bases and J 0 bases, with 12 bases left between them. Germline V gives CDR1 SGHTA, CDR2 FQGNSA. CDR3 length: 15 amino acids. Here the CDR3 reads CASRGGAGAKNIQYF. The CDR3 DNA reads TGTGCCAGCAGAGGGGGGGCCGGAGCCAAAAACATTCAGTACTTC.

The rearrangement links TRBV4-3 to TRBJ2-1, with 7 positions matching TRBD2. The CDR3 has 17 amino acids. CDR1 is LGHNA, CDR2 YSLEER, per germline. V lost 6 bases to trimming and J lost 8 bases; unmatched junction nucleotides: 19. CDR3 DNA sequence: TGCGCCAGCAGTTGGGAGGGCGTCGCGGGAGAATCGGATGAGCAGTTCTTC. Protein product: CASSWEGVAGESDEQFF.

Remarks on this clone: Its ends do not fully match the called genes, so a read error is possible. The V call is TRBV7-9, the J call TRBJ1-2; D is perhaps TRBD1 (6 bases). Germline loops: CDR1 SEHNR, CDR2 FQNEAQ (reference sequence). The CDR3 length is 11 residues. The CDR3 DNA reads as TGTTCCAGCAGCAACAGGGATGGCTACACCTTC. This codes for CSSSNRDGYTF.

This clone was seen just once. The chain joins TRBV27 to TRBJ2-5; 7 bases agree with TRBD2. J gave up 5 bases and V 8 bases, and 8 bases lay outside the gene matches. Germline V gene sequence: CDR1 MNHEY, CDR2 SMNVEV (reference sequence). The CDR3 sequence is 13 residues long. The CDR3 is CASGTKGWETQYF. The CDR3 coding sequence is TGTGCCAGCGGGACTAAAGGCTGGGAGACCCAGTACTTC.

This rearrangement joins TRBV5-4 to TRBJ2-3; 7 bases align to TRBD2. Germline CDR1 is SGHNT and CDR2 is YYREEE (reference sequence). Trimming took 3 bases from V and 2 from J; bases not matched to a gene: 12. This CDR3 is 17 amino acids long. The CDR3 DNA reads as TGTGCCAGCAGCTACTTTCGGTGGAGCGGGAACACAGATACGCAGTATTTT. Its translation is CASSYFRWSGNTDTQYF.

The chain uses TRBV5-1 and TRBJ2-7; TRBD2 might be the D (6 bases). V gave up 1 base and J gave up 0 bases, with 11 bases separating them. CDR3 length: 15 amino acids. Germline CDR1 and CDR2: SGHRS and YFSETQ. The CDR3 DNA is TGCGCCAGCAGCTTGACCGGGACTTACTCCTACGAGCAGTACTTC. Protein: CASSLTGTYSYEQYF.

CDR3 sequence reads: CASSSPGEVQFF. CDR3 bases: TGTGCCAGCAGCTCTCCTGGGGAGGTACAGTTCTTC. The chain joins TRBV9 to TRBJ2-1, with D maybe TRBD2 (6 bases). With 4 bases removed from V and 13 bases from J, the gap between germline ends came to 15 bases. Germline loops: CDR1 SGDLS, CDR2 YYNGEE. The CDR3 covers 12 residues.

The rearrangement joins TRBV10-3 to TRBJ1-2, with 9 bases fitting TRBD1. The junction had 9 bases not matched to a gene; V was cut back by 4 bases and J by 6 bases. The germline V gene encodes CDR1 ENHRY and CDR2 SYGVKD. The CDR3 totals 15 residues. CDR3 region: CAISASDRGLDGYTF. The CDR3, as DNA: TGTGCCATCAGTGCTTCGGACAGGGGCCTGGATGGCTACACCTTC.

This rearrangement joins TRBV7-9 to TRBJ1-2; D is perhaps TRBD1 (5 bases). V lost 0 bases to trimming and J lost 6 bases, with 8 bases between them. The CDR3 runs to 13 residues. CDR1 and CDR2 (germline): SEHNR, FQNEAQ (reference sequence). Here the CDR3 reads CASSLAGGDGYTF. CDR3 in DNA: TGTGCCAGCAGCTTAGCCGGGGGTGATGGCTACACCTTC.

This chain connects TRBV20-1 to TRBJ1-2, with 9 bases aligning to TRBD1. The CDR3 is 11 residues long. Germline lookup yields CDR1 DFQATT and CDR2 SNEGSKA (reference sequence). The CDR3 sequence: CSTGGPYGYTF. The CDR3 bases are TGCAGCACAGGGGGCCCCTATGGCTACACCTTC.

This clone was observed a single time. The chain uses TRBV15 and TRBJ2-2; D is unclear. V was shortened by 4 bases and J by 4 bases, with 10 bases between the two germline ends. Germline assignment: CDR1 LNHNV and CDR2 YYDKDF (reference sequence). This CDR3 is 14 amino acids long. The CDR3 DNA follows: TGTGCCACCAGCACCCCCGGTGGCACCGGGGAGCTGTTTTTT. Encoded protein: CATSTPGGTGELFF.

This clone has a single count. The chain recombines TRBV18 with TRBJ2-1, with 15 bases fitting TRBD2. The junction had 6 bases not matched to a gene; V was cut back by 3 bases and J by 6 bases. The germline CDR1 and CDR2 sequences are KGHSH and LQKENI. The CDR3 contains 17 residues. This chain's CDR3 is CASSPRGLAGGSNEQFF. In DNA form, the CDR3 reads TGTGCCAGCTCACCTAGGGGACTAGCGGGAGGAAGCAATGAGCAGTTCTTC. The complete variable domain, with remaining parts taken from reference TRBV18 and TRBJ2-1, reads NAGVMQNPRHLVRRRGQEARLRCSPMKGHSHVYWYRQLPEEGLKFMVYLQKENIIDESGMPKERFSAEFPKEGPSILRIQQVVRGDSAAYFCASSPRGLAGGSNEQFFGPGTRLTVL.

The chain is built from TRBV19 and TRBJ1-4; TRBD1 matches at 10 bases. Germline V lookup: CDR1 LNHDA, CDR2 SQIVND (reference sequence). CDR3 length: 15 residues. The V and J ends lost 6 bases and 6 bases, in that order; junction bases with no gene match: 7. The CDR3 bases are TGTGCCAGTAGACCTCACGGGACAGGGGATGAAAAACTGTTTTTT. Residues: CASRPHGTGDEKLFF.

V gene TRBV7-8 combines with J gene TRBJ1-6; 7 bases are a match to TRBD1. Germline V gene lookup returns CDR1 SGHVS and CDR2 FQNEAQ. This CDR3 contains 14 residues. J gave up 9 bases and V 3 bases, and 5 bases lay outside the gene matches. The CDR3 DNA reads TGTGCCAGCAGCTTGGGACAGAAGGGTTCACCCCTCCACTTT. This encodes CASSLGQKGSPLHF.